The clone carrying this T cell receptor beta chain was counted a single time. A much larger clone is a single base away; this may be a read error. Making TCR beta cDNA involved around 500 ng total RNA and a constant-region primer. ARM-PCR, slightly modified, supplied the TCR beta libraries through three nested multiplex PCR rounds. Researchers ran the first two PCR rounds for about 11 cycles each with TRBV1-TRBV30 forward primers and a C-beta reverse primer. TCRdb analysed the multiplex PCR reads with MiXCR anew, one entry per CDR3 protein. The table records fewer than 400,000 distinct CDR3 sequences, 45% to 70% of them present only once. Out of unsorted whole blood came the blood RNA, and germline DNA was extracted as well. This sample is part of a study of tumor-infiltrating lymphocytes in primary liver carcinoma. In germline, CDR1 is MNHNY, CDR2 SVGAGI (reference sequence). This CDR3 has 15 residues. The ends lost 7 bases at V and 0 bases at J; junction bases unmatched: 6.

This sequence originates from a woman aged 25 to 39 with primary liver carcinoma and hepatitis B virus infection. The sequenced material came from peripheral blood. This chain links TRBV6-6 with TRBJ2-4; 7 bases align to TRBD1. In nucleotides, the CDR3 is TGTGCCAGCATAAGGGGACAGATAGCCAAAAACATTCAGTACTTC. The encoded protein is CASIRGQIAKNIQYF.